This TCR beta chain was captured by sequencing in a study of CD8+ T cells in alopecia areata. Study overall: Those patients who were treated received oral tofacitinib, which was given at 5 to 10 mg twice daily for moderate-to-severe alopecia areata. Study-level points and caveats: There was only one nonresponder, so it was unclear how baseline CD8+ expansion relates to response. Higher clonality and more expanded CD8+ clones appeared in lesional than normal scalp.

From germline, CDR1 is MGHRA and CDR2 YSYEKL. CDR3 length: 15 residues. With 0 bases removed from V and 3 bases from J, the gap between germline ends came to 10 bases. Treatment in this sample: oral pan-JAK inhibitor, 5-10 mg twice daily. Peripheral blood and lesional scalp punch biopsies were taken from alopecia areata patients. cDNA prepared by RNA extraction and subsequent reverse transcription served as the template for sequencing. Some clones are missing from TCRdb's copy, which holds only in-frame ones; the method was immunoSEQ multiplex PCR. This sample has about 140,000 clones; 86% occur once, and the top ten carry around 13%. Remarks on this clone: Its antigen is as yet unknown.

This TCR was sampled from a human donor with alopecia areata. This chain connects TRBV4-1 to TRBJ2-3; D is perhaps TRBD1 (6 bases). The sequencing here drew on CD8+ T cells sorted from blood, taken at week 4, from a patient treated with tofacitinib. This CDR3 is CASSQDARGTDTQYF. The CDR3 DNA reads TGCGCCAGCAGCCAAGATGCAAGGGGGACAGATACGCAGTATTTT.